The source of this T cell receptor (beta chain) is a study of early T cells in non-severe SARS-CoV-2 infection. Study outcomes and limitations: In VDJdb matching, anti-spike CD8 responses were favored while private and CD4 specificities went missing.

Each single cDNA molecule received a unique molecular identifier. One entry per CDR3 protein results from TCRdb running MiXCR on the 5' RACE reads. The sample lists around 60,000 distinct CDR3 sequences, roughly a tenth occurring once. This clonotype was observed many times. Antigen specificity is unknown. Germline assignment: CDR1 DFQATT and CDR2 SNEGSKA (reference sequence). The CDR3 contains 13 residues. With 0 bases removed from V and 5 bases from J, the gap between germline ends came to 10 bases. The TCR sequence derives from an adult who was a healthcare worker with PCR-confirmed SARS-CoV-2 infection or an uninfected control (not recorded which). The gene calls are TRBV20-1 and TRBJ2-5; D uncertain. Sequenced material: whole blood. The DNA for the CDR3 is TGCAGTGCTAGAGATTGGAAGGAGGAGACCCAGTACTTC. Translating gives CSARDWKEETQYF.